Detailed here is one T cell receptor beta chain. Its antigen is undetermined. This entry is derived from a study of monozygotic twins with inflammatory bowel disease. Using the 5' RACE reads, TCRdb records one entry per CDR3 protein without DNA. This sample's table has some 89,000 distinct CDR3 sequences. The CDR3 contains 14 residues. Germline V gene lookup returns CDR1 SQVTM and CDR2 ANQGSEA. Study-wide points: Relative clonotype sharing with others was diminished in IBD patients versus healthy twins, particularly with disease activity.

This receptor was obtained from a human donor with ulcerative colitis or Crohn's disease, or a healthy co-twin of an affected twin (not recorded which). The chain uses TRBV29-1 and TRBJ2-5; absent DNA, TCRdb's TRBD1 call cannot be checked. The source material was blood. The CDR3 is CSVGLRGAQETQYF.